The 17 T cell receptor beta chains below all came from one sample that was sequenced in a study of T-cell memory formation after mild COVID-19. TCRdb redid the calling of the 5' RACE reads with MiXCR, one entry per CDR3 protein. Found here are some 100,000 distinct CDR3 sequences, roughly 11% of them singletons; the top ten hold 40%. Sequenced sample: PBMCs or a T cell subset sorted from them (not recorded which). All receptors derive from a young man who had mild COVID-19 (a few samples of this study predate the infection). Cell type and time point are not known.

The rearrangement uses TRBV7-8 and TRBJ2-3, with D maybe TRBD2 (5 bases). V was trimmed by 7 bases and J by 3 bases, leaving 32 bases between them. Germline V gives CDR1 SGHVS, CDR2 FQNEAQ. This CDR3 is 20 amino acids long. Written as DNA, the CDR3 is TGTGCCAGCACCCTCCCAAGGAGGTTCTATGGCCCCCAGGCTACAGATACGCAGTATTTT. Amino acids: CASTLPRRFYGPQATDTQYF.

The table lists this clonotype with many counts. The rearrangement uses TRBV4-3 and TRBJ2-3; TRBD2 is a possible D gene (5 bases). This CDR3 is 15 amino acids long. Germline V lookup: CDR1 LGHNA, CDR2 YSLEER. The V end was cut by 4 bases, the J end by 0 bases, with 11 bases between. CDR3 sequence: CASSLEGMSTDTQYF. The CDR3 region has the DNA TGCGCCAGCAGCCTAGAGGGCATGAGCACAGATACGCAGTATTTT.

V usage is TRBV5-6 and J usage is TRBJ1-2; D is perhaps TRBD1 (5 bases). V was pared by 2 bases and J by 7 bases, with 15 bases between. The CDR3 covers 14 residues. CDR1 SGHDT and CDR2 YYEEEE come from the germline V gene. The DNA for the CDR3 is TGTGCCAGCAGCTTCGGAGGCGGGGCCCCTGGCTACACCTTC. Translating gives CASSFGGGAPGYTF.

The sample holds a few counts of this clonotype. This chain joins TRBV20-1 and TRBJ2-3; 10 bases map to TRBD2. In germline, CDR1 is DFQATT, CDR2 SNEGSKA (reference sequence). The CDR3 sequence is 16 residues long. V lost 3 bases to trimming and J lost 0 bases; unmatched junction nucleotides: 6. This CDR3 is CSARVTSGYSTDTQYF. In DNA form, the CDR3 reads TGCAGTGCTAGGGTGACTAGCGGGTACAGCACAGATACGCAGTATTTT.

For the CDR3, the DNA is TGTGCCAGCAGCTTGGGACCAGGGTCCGAGCAGTACGTC. Translated, it gives CASSLGPGSEQYV. The V call is TRBV5-8, the J call TRBJ2-7; maybe TRBD1 (5 bases). CDR1 and CDR2 from the germline V gene are SGHTS and YDEGEE. Deletions cut 0 bases from V and 6 bases from J, with 10 bases between. CDR3 length equals 13 residues.

The J gene is TRBJ2-2, the V gene TRBV27, with D possibly being TRBD2 (5 bases). Trimming left V 4 bases short and J 6 bases short, with 21 bases between. There are 17 residues in the CDR3. Germline loops: CDR1 MNHEY, CDR2 SMNVEV (reference sequence). The CDR3 reads CASSSGGADSPSGELFF. In nucleotides, the CDR3 is TGTGCCAGCAGTTCCGGTGGAGCGGACTCACCCTCCGGGGAGCTGTTTTTT.

This clonotype turned up a few times. J is TRBJ2-7 and V is TRBV12-3 or TRBV12-4; D call uncertain. V was cut by 1 base and J by 0 bases, with 10 bases left in between. The CDR3 is made up of 15 amino acids. CDR3 amino acids: CASSLDGSSSYEQYF. The CDR3 DNA reads as TGTGCCAGCAGTTTAGATGGCTCCAGCTCCTACGAGCAGTACTTC.

The rearrangement joins TRBV27 to TRBJ1-2; no definite D call. Trimming stripped 7 bases from V and 6 bases from J, with 15 bases between. The CDR3 contains 13 residues. Germline V gives CDR1 MNHEY, CDR2 SMNVEV (reference sequence). The CDR3 loop is CASMAVAGDGYTF. The CDR3 DNA follows: TGTGCCAGCATGGCCGTAGCGGGTGATGGCTACACCTTC.

This clonotype was found a few times. This chain joins TRBV27 and TRBJ2-7; D is unclear. Trimming cost V 5 bases and J 0 bases, with 11 bases left between them. This CDR3 has 14 amino acids. Germline CDR1 reads MNHEY; CDR2 reads SMNVEV (reference sequence). The CDR3 DNA is TGTGCCAGCAGTCCCCTGGACGGCTCCTACGAGCAGTACGTC. Its protein product is CASSPLDGSYEQYV.

The rearrangement joins TRBV19 to TRBJ1-2; maybe TRBD1 (6 bases). The CDR3 spans 15 residues. The germline V and J ends were trimmed by 6 bases and 5 bases, with 19 bases remaining between them. Germline CDR1 reads LNHDA; CDR2 reads SQIVND (reference sequence). The CDR3 DNA is TGTGCCAGTAGCATGGACAGCCAACTTAGGTATGGCTACACCTTC. Protein product: CASSMDSQLRYGYTF.

This clonotype was observed a few times. The V and J genes are TRBV11-2 and TRBJ2-3; TRBD2 matches at 7 bases. The CDR3 totals 14 residues. The germline V gene encodes CDR1 SGHAT and CDR2 FQNNGV. The trim removed 8 bases at V and 0 bases at J, leaving 5 bases unmatched. CDR3 bases: TGTGCCAGCCTGGGGGGGGGGAGCACAGATACGCAGTATTTT. Translated, it gives CASLGGGSTDTQYF.

This clonotype was detected only a few times. V is TRBV19 and J is TRBJ2-7; D not resolved. Per germline, CDR1 LNHDA and CDR2 SQIVND (reference sequence). This CDR3 has 13 amino acids. Trimming took off 4 bases at V and 6 bases at J, with 13 bases between the two ends. The DNA of the CDR3 is TGTGCCAGTAGTACGTTTATCACGGGCGAGCAGTACTTC. Translating it yields CASSTFITGEQYF.

This clonotype was found a few times. This rearrangement joins TRBV6-2 or TRBV6-3 to TRBJ2-1; D is possibly TRBD2 (6 bases). Trimming left V 5 bases short and J 4 bases short, with 12 bases between. The CDR3 runs to 14 residues. The germline gives CDR1 MNHEY, CDR2 SVGEGT. The CDR3 spells CASSVNSGYNEQFF. The DNA for the CDR3 is TGTGCCAGCAGTGTGAATAGCGGATACAATGAGCAGTTCTTC.

This clonotype was detected a few times. This chain joins TRBV6-1 and TRBJ1-5; tentatively, D is TRBD1 (5 bases). The V gene lost 6 bases and the J gene lost 3 bases, with 12 bases spanning the gap. Germline CDR1 and CDR2: MNHNS and SASEGT. The CDR3 is 14 residues long. The CDR3 protein is CASRPTGYNQPQHF. In DNA, the CDR3 is TGTGCCAGCAGGCCAACAGGCTACAATCAGCCCCAGCATTTT.

This clonotype was recorded a few times. The genes are TRBV6-1 and TRBJ2-2; maybe TRBD2 (5 bases). V gave up 6 bases and J gave up 4 bases, with 9 bases separating them. The CDR3 is 13 amino acids. CDR1 is MNHNS, CDR2 SASEGT, per germline. The CDR3 reads CASRDFFTGELFF. The CDR3 DNA sequence: TGTGCCAGCAGGGACTTTTTCACCGGGGAGCTGTTTTTT.

The chain has TRBV28 and TRBJ2-3, with D perhaps matching TRBD1 or TRBD2 (5 bases each). The CDR3 is 14 amino acids. V lost 6 bases, J lost 5 bases, and 15 bases lay in between. Germline V gene lookup returns CDR1 MDHEN and CDR2 SYDVKM. CDR3 region: CASSLEGFLDTQYF. The CDR3 DNA reads as TGTGCCAGCAGCTTAGAGGGGTTTTTAGATACGCAGTATTTT.

V usage is TRBV6-5 and J usage is TRBJ1-5, with D uncertain. The CDR3 is made up of 17 amino acids. Trimming took off 0 bases at V and 2 bases at J, with 14 bases between the two ends. Germline loops: CDR1 MNHEY, CDR2 SVGAGI. The CDR3 loop is CASSYSVSPGGNQPQHF. In DNA form, the CDR3 reads TGTGCCAGCAGTTACTCGGTGTCCCCCGGAGGCAATCAGCCCCAGCATTTT.